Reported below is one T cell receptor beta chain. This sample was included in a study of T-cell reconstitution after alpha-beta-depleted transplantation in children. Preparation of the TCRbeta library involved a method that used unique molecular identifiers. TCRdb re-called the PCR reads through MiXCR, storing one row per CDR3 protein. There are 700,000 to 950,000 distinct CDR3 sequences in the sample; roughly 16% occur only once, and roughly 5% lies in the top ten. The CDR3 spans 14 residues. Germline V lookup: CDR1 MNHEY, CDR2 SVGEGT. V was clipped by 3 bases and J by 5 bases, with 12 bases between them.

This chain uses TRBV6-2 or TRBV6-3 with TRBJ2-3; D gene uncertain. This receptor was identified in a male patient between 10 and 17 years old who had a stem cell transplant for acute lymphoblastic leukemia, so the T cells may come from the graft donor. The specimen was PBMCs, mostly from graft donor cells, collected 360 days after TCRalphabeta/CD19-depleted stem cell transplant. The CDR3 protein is CASSYLYDRDTQYF. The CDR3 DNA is TGTGCCAGCAGTTATCTCTACGACCGAGATACGCAGTATTTT.